The subject of this entry is one TCR beta chain. Its target antigen remains unknown. Within one base of it there is no much larger clone, and no base qualities were kept. This record belongs to a study of blood T cells in healthy people across ages (dated by TCRdb to about 2015). In the study overall: In model experiments, template switching captured about one uniquely barcoded TCR beta cDNA molecule for every two T cells. Age-related changes in TCR beta repertoire diversity were measured in the study by deep sequencing normalized with unique cDNA molecular identifiers. Donors were grouped into four age groups: young (average 16 years), middle-aged (39), aged (around 66) and long-lived (over 80). For two donors (one aged 18 to 29 and one aged 80 or older), the study analyzed two additional independent replicas of 1 million unique cDNA reads from the same blood draw. Overall study results and their limits: Since profiling was done on bulk unsorted PBMCs, naive and antigen-experienced compartments could not be conclusively compared. There was a strong correlation between observed TCR beta diversity and the percentage of naive T cells measured by flow cytometry. The CMV infection status of donors was not known, potentially confounding age-related changes in expanded clonotypes. As age increased, observed TCR beta diversity per million T cells dropped in a roughly linear way, and a significant reduction was already evident by age 40. The long-lived group showed more naive CD4+ T cells, fewer expanded clones and increased TCR diversity than the aged group, suggesting age selection. Total diversity estimates from one million sequenced T cells were considered lower bounds and underestimates.

Reading from cysteine to phenylalanine, the CDR3 counts 13 amino acids. The only DNA kept is the CDR3, 39 bases in frame from the first base. Trimming removed 3 bases from V and 2 bases from J, leaving 7 bases between the germline ends. Library method: 5' RACE. The listed sequencing device is Illumina HiSeq 2500. A second PCR of 7 to 11 cycles was performed with a sample-barcoded 5' primer and a J-beta primer mix. A template-switch 5' adaptor carrying 12 random nucleotides introduced a unique molecular identifier onto each TCR beta cDNA molecule. Each sample yielded at least 2.5 million CDR3-containing paired-end reads. All of the RNA was converted into first-strand cDNA using the Mint cDNA synthesis kit, with a TRBC-specific oligonucleotide serving as the primer. Following uracil-DNA glycosylase treatment, a first 18-cycle PCR with universal primers M1SS and BC2_uni_R was performed on all cDNA. Under the source paper's analysis protocol: Normalization of each sample was performed by random selection of 1 million high-quality reads, each carrying a distinct molecular identifier. Reads with shared molecular identifiers were discarded instead of being binned into consensus sequences. MiTCR, with a Q25 quality threshold and the strictest error-elimination algorithm, was used for CDR3 identification, clonotype clustering and error correction. Lower-bound total TCR beta diversity was estimated with a nonparametric unseen species model using Euler transformation. TCRdb trimmed public reads at Q25 via fastp, called clones via MiXCR and kept in-frame beta chains. For every CDR3 protein sequence, its rows merge into one entry that carries the most common genes and DNA. It is TCRdb's table, rather than the study itself, that gives the V and J calls and clone size. The sample profile shows about 560,000 distinct CDR3 sequences; roughly a quarter of them were found once. Together, the top ten hold approximately 3.6% of the sample.

Systemically healthy Caucasian individuals from Russia, roughly 40 in total and aged roughly 6 to 100 years, were included as donors. Around 10 milliliters of peripheral blood were drawn from each donor into EDTA-treated Vacutainer tubes. Ficoll-Paque density-gradient centrifugation was used to isolate PBMCs, with at least 6 million obtained per sample. Total RNA was extracted from PBMCs with Trizol reagent, with at least 6 micrograms obtained per sample. For every donor, flow cytometry on a PBMC aliquot measured the percentage of naive CD45RAhigh/CD27high T cells. Separately, the same data were catalogued under a study of T cells of mothers and their children. From the second report: Donors were nine systemically healthy Caucasian individuals: three mothers and their six children. cDNA synthesis used all of the extracted RNA, with around 1.5 ug of RNA in each 15 ul reaction. In the second PCR, sample barcodes and 2-4 random nucleotides were introduced via the M1S primer. Over 8 million TCR beta CDR3 reads were obtained for each mother, and approximately 3 million reads were obtained for each child. Thymic selection similarly shapes TCR recombination output in related and unrelated pairs, with minor effect from inherited differences. Related mother-child pairs always showed normalized repertoire overlap that was slightly higher than in unrelated mother-child pairs, though the difference was never significant. Persistent microchimeric T cell clones were not detected, at a sensitivity of about 90 clones per million clonotypes. To look for features that set related mother-child pairs apart from unrelated individuals, the researchers ran deep NGS to compare the TCR beta repertoires of mothers and children. On average, the children were roughly 11 +/- 4 years old, while the mothers were roughly 40 +/- 4 years old. After adapter ligation with NEBNext reagents, the libraries were sequenced on Illumina HiSeq 2000 with 100+100 nt paired-end reads. To prevent cross-contamination, the mother and child libraries were prepared one month apart and sequenced in separate runs. Between roughly 500,000 and 2,300,000 distinct TCR beta clonotypes were identified per donor. Naive TCR beta clonotypes were estimated from low-frequency clonotypes matched to each donor's FACS-determined naive share, without sorting.

Material: blood. The rearranged chain carries TRBV12-3 or TRBV12-4 and TRBJ2-5, with the D gene too uncertain to name. This sequence originates from a boy aged 2 to 10 in good health. The DNA sequence is TGTGCCAGCAGTTTCACAGTTCAAGAGACCCAGTACTTC. It encodes CASSFTVQETQYF.